This paragraph reports one TCR beta chain. Germline CDR1 is MNHNS and CDR2 is SASEGT. J gave up 7 bases and V 4 bases, and 11 bases lay outside the gene matches. The CDR3 loop spans 16 amino acids. These data are taken from a study of memory CD4+ T cells and cytomegalovirus serostatus. Single viable CD3+CD4+CD8-CD45RO+ cells were sorted as the memory CD4+ T cells. Positive selection with CD4 microbeads enriched total CD4+ T cells. TCRdb's table, derived via immunoSEQ multiplex PCR, lists solely in-frame clones and lacks some. The table lists 55,000 to 65,000 clones, around 76% of them singletons. The sequence was collected from an adult in good health and CMV-seronegative. Sequenced sample: memory CD4+ T cells from blood. The chain carries TRBV6-1 and TRBJ2-3; 10 bases are shared with TRBD1. CDR3 sequence reads: CASSGGGQGVRYTQYF. The DNA of the CDR3 is TGTGCCAGCAGTGGGGGCGGACAGGGGGTAAGGTATACGCAGTATTTT.